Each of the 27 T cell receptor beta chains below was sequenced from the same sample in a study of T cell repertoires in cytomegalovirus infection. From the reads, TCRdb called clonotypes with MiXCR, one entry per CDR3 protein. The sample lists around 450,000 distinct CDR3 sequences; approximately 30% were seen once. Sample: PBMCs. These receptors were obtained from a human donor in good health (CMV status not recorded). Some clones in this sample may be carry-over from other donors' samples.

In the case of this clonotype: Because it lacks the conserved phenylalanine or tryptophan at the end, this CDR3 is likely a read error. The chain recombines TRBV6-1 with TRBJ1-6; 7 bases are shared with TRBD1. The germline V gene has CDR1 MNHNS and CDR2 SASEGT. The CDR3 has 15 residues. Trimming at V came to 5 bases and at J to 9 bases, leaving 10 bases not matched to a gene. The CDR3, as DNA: TGTGCCAGCAGTCTAACGGACAGGATTAGTTCACCCCTCCACTCT. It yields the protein CASSLTDRISSPLHS.

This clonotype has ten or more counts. CDR3 in amino acids: CASSSKQANLNSPLHF. CDR3 DNA: TGTGCCAGCAGCTCAAAACAGGCCAACCTTAATTCACCCCTCCACTTT. This chain links TRBV7-2 with TRBJ1-6, with a possible D match to TRBD1 (5 bases). Trimming took off 4 bases at V and 6 bases at J, with 16 bases between the two ends. Germline CDR1 reads SGHTA; CDR2 reads FQGNSA. This CDR3 is built from 16 residues.

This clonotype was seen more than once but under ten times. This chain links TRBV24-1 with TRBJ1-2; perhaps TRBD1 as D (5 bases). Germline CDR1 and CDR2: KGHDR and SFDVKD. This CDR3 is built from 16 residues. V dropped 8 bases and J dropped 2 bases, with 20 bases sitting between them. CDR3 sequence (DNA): TGTGCCACCACATCCAGGGTCAGAGGCACCAACTATGGCTACACCTTC. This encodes CATTSRVRGTNYGYTF.

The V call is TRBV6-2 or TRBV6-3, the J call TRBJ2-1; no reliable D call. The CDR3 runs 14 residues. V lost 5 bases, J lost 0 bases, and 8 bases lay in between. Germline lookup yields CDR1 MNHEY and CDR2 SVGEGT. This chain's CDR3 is CASSRAASYNEQFF. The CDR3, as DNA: TGTGCCAGCAGTCGGGCAGCCTCCTACAATGAGCAGTTCTTC.

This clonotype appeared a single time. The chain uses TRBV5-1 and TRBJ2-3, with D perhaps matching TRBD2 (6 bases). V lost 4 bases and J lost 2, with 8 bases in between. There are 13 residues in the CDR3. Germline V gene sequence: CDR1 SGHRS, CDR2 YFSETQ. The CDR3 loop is CASSAGHTDTQYF. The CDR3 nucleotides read TGCGCCAGCAGCGCGGGGCACACAGATACGCAGTATTTT.

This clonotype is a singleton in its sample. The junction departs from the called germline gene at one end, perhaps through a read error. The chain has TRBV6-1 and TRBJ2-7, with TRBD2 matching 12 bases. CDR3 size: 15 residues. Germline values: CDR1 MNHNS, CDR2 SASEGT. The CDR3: CARSETSGGSYEQYF. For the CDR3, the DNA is TGTGCCCGCAGTGAGACTAGCGGGGGTTCCTACGAGCAGTACTTC.

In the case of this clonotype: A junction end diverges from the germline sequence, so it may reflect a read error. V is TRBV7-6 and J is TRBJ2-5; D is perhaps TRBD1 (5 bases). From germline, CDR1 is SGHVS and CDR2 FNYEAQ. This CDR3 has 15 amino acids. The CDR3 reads CTSSHVGDGQETQYF. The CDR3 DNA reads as TGTACCAGCAGCCATGTAGGGGATGGCCAAGAGACCCAGTACTTC.

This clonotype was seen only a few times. CDR3 DNA sequence: TGTGCCAGTAGTATAGATCGTCGGAACACTGAAGCTTTCTTT. Amino acids: CASSIDRRNTEAFF. The rearrangement joins TRBV19 to TRBJ1-1; D not certain. Germline V gene lookup returns CDR1 LNHDA and CDR2 SQIVND (reference sequence). V gave up 0 bases and J gave up 1 base, with 6 bases separating them. The length of the CDR3 is 14 residues.

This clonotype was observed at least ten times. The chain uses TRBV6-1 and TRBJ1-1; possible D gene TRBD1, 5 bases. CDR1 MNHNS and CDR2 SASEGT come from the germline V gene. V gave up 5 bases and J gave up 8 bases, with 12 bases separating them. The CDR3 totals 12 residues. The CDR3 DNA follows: TGTGCCAGCAGTAATTCGGGGGGGGAAGCTTTCTTT. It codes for CASSNSGGEAFF.

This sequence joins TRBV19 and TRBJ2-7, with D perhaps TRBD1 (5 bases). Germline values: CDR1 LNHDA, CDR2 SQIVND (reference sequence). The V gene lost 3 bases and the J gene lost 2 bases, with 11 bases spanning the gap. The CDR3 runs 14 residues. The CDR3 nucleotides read TGTGCCAGTAGTATCCGCGACAGCCCCTACGAGCAGTACTTC. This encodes CASSIRDSPYEQYF. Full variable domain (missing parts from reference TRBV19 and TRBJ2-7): DGGITQSPKYLFRKEGQNVTLSCEQNLNHDAMYWYRQDPGQGLRLIYYSQIVNDFQKGDIAEGYSVSREKKESFPLTVTSAQKNPTAFYLCASSIRDSPYEQYFGPGTRLTVT.

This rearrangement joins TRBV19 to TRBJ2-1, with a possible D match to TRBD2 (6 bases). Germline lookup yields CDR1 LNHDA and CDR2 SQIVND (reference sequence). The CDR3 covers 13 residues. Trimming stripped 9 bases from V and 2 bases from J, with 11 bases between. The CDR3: CASRRRAYNEQFF. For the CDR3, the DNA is TGTGCCAGCCGCCGGAGGGCCTACAATGAGCAGTTCTTC.

The CDR3 protein is CATSDFNPGQGRYEQYF. The CDR3, as DNA: TGTGCCACCAGTGATTTCAACCCGGGACAGGGAAGATACGAGCAGTACTTC. This rearrangement joins TRBV24-1 to TRBJ2-7; 9 bases are shared with TRBD1. Unmatched junction bases numbered 10, after V lost 1 base and J lost 4 bases. The CDR3 is 17 amino acids. Germline V lookup: CDR1 KGHDR, CDR2 SFDVKD.

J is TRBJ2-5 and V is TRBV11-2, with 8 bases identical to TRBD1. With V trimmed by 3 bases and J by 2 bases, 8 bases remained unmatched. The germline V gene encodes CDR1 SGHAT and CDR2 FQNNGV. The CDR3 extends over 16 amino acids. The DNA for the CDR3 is TGTGCCAGCAGCTTTCAGGGGGCCCAGGCGCAAGAGACCCAGTACTTC. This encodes CASSFQGAQAQETQYF.

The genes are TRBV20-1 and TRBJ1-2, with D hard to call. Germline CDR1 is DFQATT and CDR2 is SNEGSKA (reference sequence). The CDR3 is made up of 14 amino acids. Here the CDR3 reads CSLMRTEANYGYTF. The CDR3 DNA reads TGCAGCTTAATGAGAACAGAGGCCAACTATGGCTACACCTTC.

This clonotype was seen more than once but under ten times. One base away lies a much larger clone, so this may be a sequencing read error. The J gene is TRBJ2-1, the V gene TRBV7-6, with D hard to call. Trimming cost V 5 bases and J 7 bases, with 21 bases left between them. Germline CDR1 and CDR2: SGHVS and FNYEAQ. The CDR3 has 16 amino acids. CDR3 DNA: TGTGCCAGCAGCCTGCCCCTCCCGACGGGTTTGAATGAGCAGTTCTTC. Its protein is CASSLPLPTGLNEQFF.

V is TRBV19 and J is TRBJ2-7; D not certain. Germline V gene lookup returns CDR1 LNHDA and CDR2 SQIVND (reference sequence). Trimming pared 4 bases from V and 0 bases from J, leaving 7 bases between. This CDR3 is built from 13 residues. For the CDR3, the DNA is TGTGCCAGTAGTAACGGGTTCTCCTACGAGCAGTACTTC. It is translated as CASSNGFSYEQYF.

The CDR3 spells CASSPRVQGEDTGELFF. In nucleotides, the CDR3 is TGTGCCAGCAGTCCCCGGGTCCAGGGGGAGGACACCGGGGAGCTGTTTTTT. The chain uses TRBV12-3 or TRBV12-4 and TRBJ2-2; maybe TRBD1 (7 bases). This CDR3 is built from 17 residues. V was shortened by 5 bases and J by 3 bases, with 19 bases between the two germline ends.

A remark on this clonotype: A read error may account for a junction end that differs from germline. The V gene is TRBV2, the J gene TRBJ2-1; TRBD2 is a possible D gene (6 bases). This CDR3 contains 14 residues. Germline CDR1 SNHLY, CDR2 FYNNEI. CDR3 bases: TGTGCCAGCCACCGGGACTTATCCTACAATGAGCAGTCCTTC. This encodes CASHRDLSYNEQSF.

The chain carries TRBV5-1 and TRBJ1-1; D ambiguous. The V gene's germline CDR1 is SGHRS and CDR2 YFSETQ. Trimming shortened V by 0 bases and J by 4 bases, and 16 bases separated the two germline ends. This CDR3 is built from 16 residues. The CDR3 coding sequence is TGCGCCAGCAGCTTGGGAAGGATTGGGAGTGGCACTGAAGCTTTCTTT. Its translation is CASSLGRIGSGTEAFF.

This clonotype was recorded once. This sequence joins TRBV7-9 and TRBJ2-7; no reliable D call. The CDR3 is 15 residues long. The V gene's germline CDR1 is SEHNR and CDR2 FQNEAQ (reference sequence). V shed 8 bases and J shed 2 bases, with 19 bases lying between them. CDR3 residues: CASCSSHSPPYEQYF. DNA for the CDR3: TGTGCCAGCTGTTCATCTCACAGTCCCCCCTACGAGCAGTACTTC.

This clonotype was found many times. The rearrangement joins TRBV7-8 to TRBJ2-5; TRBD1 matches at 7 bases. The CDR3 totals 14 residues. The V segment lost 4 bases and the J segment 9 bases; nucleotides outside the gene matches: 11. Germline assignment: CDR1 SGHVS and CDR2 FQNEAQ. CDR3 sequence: CASSSRQGPESQYF. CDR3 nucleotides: TGTGCCAGCAGCTCAAGACAGGGCCCGGAGTCCCAGTACTTC.

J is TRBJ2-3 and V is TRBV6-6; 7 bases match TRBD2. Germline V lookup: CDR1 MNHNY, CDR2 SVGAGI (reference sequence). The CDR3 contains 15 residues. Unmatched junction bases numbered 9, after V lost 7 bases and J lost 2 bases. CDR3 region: CASIWAGENTDTQYF. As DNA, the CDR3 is TGTGCCAGCATATGGGCGGGGGAGAACACAGATACGCAGTATTTT.

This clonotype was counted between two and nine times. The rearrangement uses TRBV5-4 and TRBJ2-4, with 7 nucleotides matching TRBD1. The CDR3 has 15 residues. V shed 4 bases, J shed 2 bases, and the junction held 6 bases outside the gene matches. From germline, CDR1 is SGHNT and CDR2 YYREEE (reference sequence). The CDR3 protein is CASSKAQGSKNIQYF. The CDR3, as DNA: TGTGCCAGCAGCAAAGCACAGGGGTCCAAAAACATTCAGTACTTC.

Written as DNA, the CDR3 is TGTGCCAGCAACGTCCGGCGGACCATTGTTTATAATTCACCCCTCCACTTT. Translated, it gives CASNVRRTIVYNSPLHF. This chain links TRBV6-1 with TRBJ1-6, with D uncertain. The V and J ends lost 7 bases and 4 bases respectively, with 20 bases between them. In germline, CDR1 is MNHNS, CDR2 SASEGT. CDR3 length equals 17 residues.

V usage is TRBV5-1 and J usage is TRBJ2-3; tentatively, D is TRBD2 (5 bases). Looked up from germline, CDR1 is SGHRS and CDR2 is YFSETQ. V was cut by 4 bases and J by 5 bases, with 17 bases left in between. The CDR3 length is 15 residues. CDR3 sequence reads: CASSQLGNIIDTQYF. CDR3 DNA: TGCGCCAGCAGCCAACTCGGGAACATCATAGATACGCAGTATTTT.

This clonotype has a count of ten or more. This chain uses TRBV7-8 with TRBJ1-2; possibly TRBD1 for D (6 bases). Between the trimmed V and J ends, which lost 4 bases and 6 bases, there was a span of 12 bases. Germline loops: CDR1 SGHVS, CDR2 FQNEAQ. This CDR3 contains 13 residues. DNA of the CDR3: TGTGCCAGCAGCTGGGGGGCAGGGGATGGCTACACCTTC. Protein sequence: CASSWGAGDGYTF.

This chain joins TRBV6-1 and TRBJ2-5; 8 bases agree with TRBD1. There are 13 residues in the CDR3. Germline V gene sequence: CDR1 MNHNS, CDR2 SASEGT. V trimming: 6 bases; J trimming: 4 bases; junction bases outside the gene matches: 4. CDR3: CASRQQGGETQYF. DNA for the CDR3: TGTGCCAGCAGACAACAGGGGGGAGAGACCCAGTACTTC.